This TCR beta chain was obtained from a study of high-grade serous ovarian cancer treatment subgroups. For the study at large: Mean per sample: around 14,000 reads, around 7,100 unique TCR beta rearrangements. Study-wide points: These tumor repertoires lack spatial information from bulk sequencing.

As to this clone: Its antigen is undetermined.

Germline loops: CDR1 SGDLS, CDR2 YYNGEE. V lost 0 bases, J lost 5 bases, and 14 bases lay in between. The CDR3 contains 16 residues. Clones were sequenced by immunoSEQ multiplex PCR, and TCRdb holds only the in-frame ones, with some missing. Seen here are fewer than 8,500 clones, roughly 78% observed once, and the top ten hold 6.5% to 8.5%. Tumor tissue was taken before any definitive surgery or chemotherapy was given. The sequenced sample was tumor tissue. The V call is TRBV9, the J call TRBJ2-2; the D gene is possibly TRBD1 (6 bases). The TCR comes from a human donor with high-grade serous ovarian cancer. The CDR3 loop reads CASSVGQGPRTGELFF. CDR3 sequence (DNA): TGTGCCAGCAGCGTAGGTCAGGGGCCAAGGACCGGGGAGCTGTTTTTT.